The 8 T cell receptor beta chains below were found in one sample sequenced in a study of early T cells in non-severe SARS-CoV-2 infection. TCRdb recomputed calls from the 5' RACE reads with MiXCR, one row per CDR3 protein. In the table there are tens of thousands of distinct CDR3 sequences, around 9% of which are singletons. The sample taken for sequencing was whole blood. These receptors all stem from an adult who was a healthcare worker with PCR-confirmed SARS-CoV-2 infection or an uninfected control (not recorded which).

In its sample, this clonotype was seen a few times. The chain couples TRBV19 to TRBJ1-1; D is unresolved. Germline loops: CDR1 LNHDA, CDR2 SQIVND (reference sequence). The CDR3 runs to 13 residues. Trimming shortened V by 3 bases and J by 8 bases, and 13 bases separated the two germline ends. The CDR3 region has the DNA TGTGCCAGTAGTATTGGGAGGGCATGGGAAGCTTTCTTT. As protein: CASSIGRAWEAFF. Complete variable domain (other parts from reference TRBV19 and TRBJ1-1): DGGITQSPKYLFRKEGQNVTLSCEQNLNHDAMYWYRQDPGQGLRLIYYSQIVNDFQKGDIAEGYSVSREKKESFPLTVTSAQKNPTAFYLCASSIGRAWEAFFGQGTRLTVV.

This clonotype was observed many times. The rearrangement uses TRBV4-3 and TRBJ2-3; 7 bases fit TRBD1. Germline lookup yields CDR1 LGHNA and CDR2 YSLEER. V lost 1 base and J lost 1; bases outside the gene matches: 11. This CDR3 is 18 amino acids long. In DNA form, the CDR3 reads TGCGCCAGCAGCCAAGCCCCTAGGGGGCAAGGACGCACAGATACGCAGTATTTT. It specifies CASSQAPRGQGRTDTQYF.

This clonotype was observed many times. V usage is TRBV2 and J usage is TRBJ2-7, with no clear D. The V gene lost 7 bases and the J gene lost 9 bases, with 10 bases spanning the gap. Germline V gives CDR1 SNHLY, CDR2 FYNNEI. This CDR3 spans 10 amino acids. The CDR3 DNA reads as TGTGCCAGCACCACACCCGGGCAGTACTTC. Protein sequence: CASTTPGQYF.

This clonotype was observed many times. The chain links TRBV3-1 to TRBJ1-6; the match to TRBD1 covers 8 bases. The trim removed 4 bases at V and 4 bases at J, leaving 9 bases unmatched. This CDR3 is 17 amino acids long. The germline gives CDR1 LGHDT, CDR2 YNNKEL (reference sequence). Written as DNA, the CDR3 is TGTGCCAGCAGCCGAAACCCAGGGGGCGCTTATAATTCACCCCTCCACTTT. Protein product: CASSRNPGGAYNSPLHF.

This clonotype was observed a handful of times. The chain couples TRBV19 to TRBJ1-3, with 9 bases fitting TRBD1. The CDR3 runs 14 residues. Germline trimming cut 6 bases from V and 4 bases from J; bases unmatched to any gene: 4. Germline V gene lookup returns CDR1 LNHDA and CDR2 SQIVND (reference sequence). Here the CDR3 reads CASRSGTGGNTIYF. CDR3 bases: TGTGCCAGTAGATCCGGGACAGGGGGAAACACCATATATTTT.

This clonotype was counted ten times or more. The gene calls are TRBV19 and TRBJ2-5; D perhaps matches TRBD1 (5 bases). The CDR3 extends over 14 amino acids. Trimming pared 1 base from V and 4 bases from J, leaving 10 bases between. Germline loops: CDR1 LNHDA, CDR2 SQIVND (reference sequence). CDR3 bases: TGTGCCAGTAGTATAGGGACACCCCGAGAGACCCAGTACTTC. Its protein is CASSIGTPRETQYF.

In DNA form, the CDR3 reads TGTGCCAGCAGCTTAGCGGGGACAGGGAGCTATGGCTACACCTTC. Its translation is CASSLAGTGSYGYTF. The chain is built from TRBV7-2 and TRBJ1-2, with 9 bases aligning to TRBD1. The ends lost 0 bases at V and 4 bases at J; junction bases unmatched: 3. The V gene's germline CDR1 is SGHTA and CDR2 FQGNSA. The CDR3 consists of 15 residues.

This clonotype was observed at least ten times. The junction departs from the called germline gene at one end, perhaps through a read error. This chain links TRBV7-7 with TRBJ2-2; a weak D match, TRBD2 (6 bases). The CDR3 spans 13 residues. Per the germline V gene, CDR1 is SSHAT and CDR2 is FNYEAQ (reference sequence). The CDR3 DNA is TGTGCTAGCAGCTTAGCGGCGGAGGGAGAGCTGTTTTTT. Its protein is CASSLAAEGELFF.